This T cell receptor (beta chain) was captured in a study of blood T cell repertoires in COVID-19. Study summary: Some COVID-19 samples were acute and others convalescent; all came from the United States, Italy and Spain. In each case, the material was cDNA or gDNA derived from T cells, B-cell-depleted T cells, or PBMCs.

Trimming shortened V by 0 bases and J by 6 bases, and 16 bases separated the two germline ends. The CDR3 is 16 residues long. Germline CDR1 reads SGHRS; CDR2 reads YFSETQ. TCRdb keeps only in-frame clones here, not all; method: immunoSEQ multiplex PCR. The table includes 180,000 or so clones, roughly 86% detected once. The sample comprised peripheral blood. This chain connects TRBV5-1 to TRBJ2-1; tentatively, D is TRBD1 (5 bases). The TCR sequence derives from a man in his forties with active or convalescent COVID-19. CDR3 loop: CASSLEVRAPGNEQFF. The CDR3 DNA is TGCGCCAGCAGCTTGGAGGTCAGGGCCCCGGGCAATGAGCAGTTCTTC.